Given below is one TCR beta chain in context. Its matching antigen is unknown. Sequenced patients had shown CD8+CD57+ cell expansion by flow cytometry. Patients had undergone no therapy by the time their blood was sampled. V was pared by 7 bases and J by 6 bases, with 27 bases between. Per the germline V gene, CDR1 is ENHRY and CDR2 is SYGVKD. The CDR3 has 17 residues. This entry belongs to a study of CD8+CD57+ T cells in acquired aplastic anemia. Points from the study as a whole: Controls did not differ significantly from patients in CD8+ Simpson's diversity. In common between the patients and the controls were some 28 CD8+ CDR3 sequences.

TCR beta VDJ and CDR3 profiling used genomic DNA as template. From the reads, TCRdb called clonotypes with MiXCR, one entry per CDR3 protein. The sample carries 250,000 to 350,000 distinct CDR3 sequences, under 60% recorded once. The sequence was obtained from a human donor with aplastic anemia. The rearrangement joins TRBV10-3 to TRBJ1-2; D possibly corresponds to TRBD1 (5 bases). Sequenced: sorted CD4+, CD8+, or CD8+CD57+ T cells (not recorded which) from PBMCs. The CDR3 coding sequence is TGTGCCATCACCCAGTGGGCAGGGAACGTTGGGGGGGATGGCTACACCTTC. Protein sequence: CAITQWAGNVGGDGYTF.